Below, 17 T cell receptor beta chains from the same sample are listed, as sequenced in a study of T cell responses to AZD1222 COVID-19 vaccine. Here immunoSEQ multiplex PCR was the method, and the copy in TCRdb shows in-frame clones only, minus some. The profile shows 95,000 to 100,000 clones, 90% of them singletons. The starting material was peripheral blood, obtained on day 0 of AZD1222 vaccination. The receptors were sampled from an adult in good health.

The chain has TRBV7-2 and TRBJ2-1, with a possible D match to TRBD2 (5 bases). The CDR3 covers 13 residues. Trimming took 4 bases from V and 9 from J, leaving 13 bases between them. Germline loops: CDR1 SGHTA, CDR2 FQGNSA. CDR3 residues: CASSSGREGEQFF. The CDR3 bases are TGTGCCAGCAGCTCCGGACGCGAGGGTGAGCAGTTCTTC.

This chain connects TRBV7-9 to TRBJ2-7; D not resolved. The CDR3 is 14 residues long. In germline, CDR1 is SEHNR, CDR2 FQNEAQ (reference sequence). V shed 3 bases and J shed 0 bases, with 9 bases lying between them. The CDR3 DNA reads TGTGCCAGCAGCTTCTTGATGGGCTCCTACGAGCAGTACTTC. Translating gives CASSFLMGSYEQYF.

The chain recombines TRBV6-5 with TRBJ1-2; 9 positions match TRBD1. The CDR3 extends over 15 amino acids. Germline assignment: CDR1 MNHEY and CDR2 SVGAGI. The V segment lost 4 bases and the J segment 5 bases; nucleotides outside the gene matches: 8. CDR3 protein: CASSSETGTGYGYTF. The CDR3 DNA is TGTGCCAGCAGTTCAGAAACCGGGACAGGGTATGGCTACACCTTC.

The rearrangement uses TRBV5-4 and TRBJ2-7; no clear D. CDR3 size: 13 residues. Germline V gene data show CDR1 as SGHNT and CDR2 as YYREEE (reference sequence). V was clipped by 0 bases and J by 2 bases, with 6 bases between them. The CDR3 DNA sequence: TGTGCCAGCAGCTTGGAGCCTCCCTACGAGCAGTACTTC. As protein: CASSLEPPYEQYF.

The V call is TRBV7-9, the J call TRBJ1-4; 7 positions agree with TRBD1. Looked up from germline, CDR1 is SEHNR and CDR2 is FQNEAQ (reference sequence). The CDR3 is 15 residues long. The J segment lost 6 bases and the V segment lost 5 bases, leaving 9 bases of the junction unmatched. DNA for the CDR3: TGTGCCAGCAGCCGCGCGCGGGACAGCCATGAAAAACTGTTTTTT. Protein product: CASSRARDSHEKLFF.

The rearrangement uses TRBV6-6 and TRBJ1-1; TRBD1 might be the D (5 bases). V lost 8 bases and J 6 bases, leaving 13 bases between the germline ends. Germline-derived CDR1 and CDR2 are MNHNY and SVGAGI (reference sequence). The CDR3 length is 12 residues. This chain's CDR3 is CASRGSAPEAFF. CDR3 nucleotides: TGTGCCAGCCGGGGGTCGGCACCTGAAGCTTTCTTT.

This CDR3 is CASSISSGGVRTYGYTF. CDR3 DNA sequence: TGTGCCAGTAGTATATCCTCCGGGGGCGTACGAACGTATGGCTACACCTTC. The chain couples TRBV19 to TRBJ1-2, with D tentatively TRBD1 (6 bases). This CDR3 has 17 amino acids. Germline V gene lookup returns CDR1 LNHDA and CDR2 SQIVND (reference sequence). Trimming took 2 bases from V and 5 from J, leaving 21 bases between them.

The rearrangement uses TRBV19 and TRBJ2-5, with 7 bases lining up with TRBD1. J gave up 2 bases and V 1 base, and 7 bases lay outside the gene matches. CDR1 is LNHDA, CDR2 SQIVND, per germline (reference sequence). CDR3 length: 16 amino acids. CDR3 bases: TGTGCCAGTAGTATAGGGAGAAGGGGGCGGCAAGAGACCCAGTACTTC. Translating gives CASSIGRRGRQETQYF.

This chain uses TRBV2 with TRBJ2-3; unclear D gene. The germline V and J ends were trimmed by 6 bases and 0 bases, with 10 bases remaining between them. Germline CDR1 is SNHLY and CDR2 is FYNNEI. This CDR3 has 14 residues. In DNA form, the CDR3 reads TGTGCCAGCAGCTCCGGGCTTAGCACAGATACGCAGTATTTT. Translation gives CASSSGLSTDTQYF.

The chain has TRBV4-1 and TRBJ2-3, with D tentatively TRBD2 (5 bases). Germline CDR1 is MGHRA and CDR2 is YSYEKL. Trimming shortened V by 0 bases and J by 0 bases, and 13 bases separated the two germline ends. The CDR3 has 17 residues. The CDR3 loop is CASSQDGSAYSTDTQYF. The CDR3 nucleotides read TGCGCCAGCAGCCAAGACGGTAGCGCCTATAGCACAGATACGCAGTATTTT.

The V and J genes are TRBV6-1 and TRBJ2-7, with TRBD1 matching over 10 bases. After removal of 7 bases from V and 3 bases from J, the junction contained 6 bases not matched to a gene. Germline-derived CDR1 and CDR2 are MNHNS and SASEGT. The CDR3 sequence is 14 residues long. In DNA form, the CDR3 reads TGTGCCAGCACCCTCCGGGACAGGGGCTACGAGCAGTACTTC. This encodes CASTLRDRGYEQYF.

This chain uses TRBV28 with TRBJ1-5; D unresolved. CDR1 is MDHEN, CDR2 SYDVKM, per germline. This CDR3 contains 14 residues. Trimming took 3 bases from V and 8 from J, leaving 14 bases between them. CDR3 protein: CASSLAQAREPQHF. The CDR3 DNA sequence: TGTGCCAGCAGTTTGGCGCAGGCAAGGGAGCCCCAGCATTTT. The full variable domain, with the rest looked up from reference TRBV28 and TRBJ1-5, is DVKVTQSSRYLVKRTGEKVFLECVQDMDHENMFWYRQDPGLGLRLIYFSYDVKMKEKGDIPEGYSVSREKKERFSLILESASTNQTSMYLCASSLAQAREPQHFGDGTRLSIL.

This chain joins TRBV4-3 and TRBJ2-1; maybe TRBD1 (6 bases). Germline V CDR1 and CDR2: LGHNA, YSLEER. Trimming pared 4 bases from V and 0 bases from J, leaving 16 bases between. CDR3 size: 17 residues. The CDR3: CASSRSTGASSYNEQFF. In DNA, the CDR3 is TGCGCCAGCAGCCGATCGACAGGAGCTAGCTCCTACAATGAGCAGTTCTTC.

The chain employs TRBV2 and TRBJ2-2, with D uncertain. The CDR3 consists of 14 residues. Trimming removed 3 bases from V and 7 bases from J, with 12 bases in between. Germline CDR1 SNHLY, CDR2 FYNNEI. The CDR3, as DNA: TGTGCCAGCAGTGAGAGGACCCTTGGCGGGGAGCTGTTTTTT. This encodes CASSERTLGGELFF.

The chain combines TRBV29-1 with TRBJ1-1; the D gene is possibly TRBD1 (5 bases). The V gene lost 4 bases and the J gene lost 3 bases, with 15 bases spanning the gap. CDR1 is SQVTM, CDR2 ANQGSEA, per germline. This CDR3 spans 14 amino acids. This CDR3 is CSVGGRGRDTEAFF. CDR3 nucleotide sequence: TGCAGCGTTGGGGGCCGCGGAAGGGACACTGAAGCTTTCTTT.

The rearrangement uses TRBV5-4 and TRBJ1-6; 9 bases line up with TRBD1. The CDR3 runs to 15 residues. Germline CDR1 is SGHNT and CDR2 is YYREEE (reference sequence). J lost 6 bases, V lost 4 bases, and 5 bases had no gene match. CDR3 DNA sequence: TGTGCCAGCAGCCTGAAGGGACAGGGTAATTCACCCCTCCACTTT. Translated: CASSLKGQGNSPLHF.

The chain couples TRBV7-8 to TRBJ2-5, with a weak D call TRBD1 (5 bases). V was trimmed by 2 bases and J by 3 bases, leaving 22 bases between them. Germline-derived CDR1 and CDR2 are SGHVS and FQNEAQ. The CDR3 has 18 residues. As DNA, the CDR3 is TGTGCCAGCAGCTTAAAGGGGCCCGGACGAACCTTCAAAGAGACCCAGTACTTC. Translated, it gives CASSLKGPGRTFKETQYF.